Below, 13 T cell receptor beta chains from the same sample are listed, as sequenced in a study of metastatic and nonmetastatic thyroid tumors. TCRdb re-analyzed the PCR reads through MiXCR. The data hold around 26,000 clones, with 10% to 15% observed a single time. Patients were all untreated before their thyroid surgery. Sequenced material: blood. Receptors originate from a female donor with papillary thyroid cancer or a benign thyroid nodule (not recorded which). Some clones in this sample may be carry-over from other donors' samples.

This clone was observed many times. The chain joins TRBV5-1 to TRBJ2-7, with 8 bases matching TRBD2. The CDR3 covers 14 residues. V shed 4 bases and J 0 bases; nucleotides not matched to a gene: 3. Germline values: CDR1 SGHRS, CDR2 YFSETQ. Here the CDR3 reads CASSGSGVSYEQYF. DNA for the CDR3: TGCGCCAGCAGCGGTAGCGGGGTCTCCTACGAGCAGTACTTC. The full variable domain, in which reference TRBV5-1 and TRBJ2-7 provide the parts outside the CDR3, is KAGVTQTPRYLIKTRGQQVTLSCSPISGHRSVSWYQQTPGQGLQFLFEYFSETQRNKGNFPGRFSGRQFSNSRSEMNVSTLELGDSALYLCASSGSGVSYEQYFGPGTRLTVT.

This clone appeared many times. The chain is built from TRBV11-2 and TRBJ2-6; D is unclear. CDR3 size: 15 residues. Trimming pared 1 base from V and 2 bases from J, leaving 6 bases between. The germline V gene has CDR1 SGHAT and CDR2 FQNNGV. The CDR3 nucleotides read TGTGCCAGCAGCTTAGCCTTACCTGGGGCCAACGTCCTGACTTTC. Its translation: CASSLALPGANVLTF. The full variable domain, with the rest looked up from reference TRBV11-2 and TRBJ2-6, is EAGVAQSPRYKIIEKRQSVAFWCNPISGHATLYWYQQILGQGPKLLIQFQNNGVVDDSQLPKDRFSAERLKGVDSTLKIQPAKLEDSAVYLCASSLALPGANVLTFGAGSRLTVL.

The chain is built from TRBV6-1 and TRBJ2-7, with a possible D match to TRBD2 (5 bases). This CDR3 spans 13 amino acids. With 4 bases removed from V and 10 bases from J, the gap between germline ends came to 17 bases. Germline V gives CDR1 MNHNS, CDR2 SASEGT. This chain's CDR3 is CASSAGISYYQYF. CDR3 DNA sequence: TGTGCCAGCAGTGCCGGGATCTCCTACTATCAGTACTTC.

In this sample, this clone turned up many times. This rearrangement joins TRBV10-2 to TRBJ2-1; 10 positions match TRBD2. Germline CDR1 WSHSY, CDR2 SAAADI. This CDR3 spans 15 amino acids. V was pared by 4 bases and J by 4 bases, with 4 bases of the junction left unmatched. CDR3 nucleotides: TGCGCCAGCAGTGGTCTAGCGGGAGCATACAATGAGCAGTTCTTC. It is translated as CASSGLAGAYNEQFF.

A remark on this clone: The conserved phenylalanine or tryptophan normally closing the CDR3 is absent here, so this likely arose from a read error. The limits of the CDR3 on the DNA are not certain, so only TCRdb's listed CDR3 is given. V usage is TRBV12-3 or TRBV12-4 and J usage is TRBJ2-6. The CDR3 length is 16 residues, termini included. The CDR3 sequence: CASSLRSGSGANVLNL.

This clone was counted many times. The chain employs TRBV7-2 and TRBJ2-3; D is possibly TRBD1 (5 bases). The CDR3 has 16 amino acids. Germline V gene lookup returns CDR1 SGHTA and CDR2 FQGNSA. Trimming stripped 2 bases from V and 6 bases from J, with 18 bases between. The CDR3 region has the DNA TGTGCCAGCAGCTTACTGATGCTGGGGAAGGGGGATACGCAGTATTTT. This encodes CASSLLMLGKGDTQYF.

This clone has a count of ten or more. This sequence joins TRBV20-1 and TRBJ2-7; no clear D. This CDR3 has 10 amino acids. Trimming left V 6 bases short and J 1 base short, with 4 bases between. Germline CDR1 DFQATT, CDR2 SNEGSKA (reference sequence). The CDR3: CSAVSYEQYF. CDR3 bases: TGCAGTGCGGTTTCCTACGAGCAGTACTTC.

The chain recombines TRBV6-1 with TRBJ1-2, with 11 bases that match TRBD1. The V gene end was trimmed by 2 bases and the J gene end by 2 bases; junction bases not matched to a gene: 4. The length of the CDR3 is 16 residues. Germline V gene data show CDR1 as MNHNS and CDR2 as SASEGT. The CDR3 loop is CASSERGTGGNYGYTF. The CDR3 DNA is TGTGCCAGCAGTGAACGGGGGACAGGGGGGAACTATGGCTACACCTTC.

As concerns this clone: A read error may explain this, as a much larger clone is one base away. Without the conserved terminal phenylalanine or tryptophan, this CDR3 likely stems from a read error. This chain joins TRBV5-1 and TRBJ2-3; 8 bases line up with TRBD2. There are 15 residues in the CDR3. J lost 4 bases, V lost 0 bases, and 4 bases had no gene match. The germline V gene encodes CDR1 SGHRS and CDR2 YFSETQ. CDR3 in amino acids: CASSLGSGGADTQYL. The CDR3 region has the DNA TGCGCCAGCAGCTTGGGATCGGGAGGGGCAGATACGCAGTATCTT.

This clone has only a few counts. The gene calls are TRBV12-3 or TRBV12-4 and TRBJ1-2; D remains unclear. Trimming left V 6 bases short and J 8 bases short, with 16 bases between. The CDR3 is 13 amino acids. In DNA, the CDR3 is TGTGCCAGCAGCCCGGTGGCCGTGATGGGCTACACCTTC. Translating it yields CASSPVAVMGYTF.

This clone was counted between two and nine times. J is TRBJ2-2 and V is TRBV6-4; the D is unclear. V lost 2 bases and J lost 3, with 4 bases in between. From germline, CDR1 is MRHNA and CDR2 SNTAGT. The CDR3 has 13 residues. The CDR3 loop is CASSDADTGELFF. The CDR3 nucleotides are TGTGCCAGCAGTGACGCGGACACCGGGGAGCTGTTTTTT.

A note on this clone: Other DNA sequences from this sample encode an identical CDR3 as well. V gene TRBV29-1 combines with J gene TRBJ1-4, with D perhaps TRBD1 (5 bases). Between the trimmed V and J ends, which lost 4 bases and 6 bases, there was a span of 9 bases. Germline CDR1 SQVTM, CDR2 ANQGSEA. This CDR3 has 12 amino acids. This CDR3 reads CSVGGGDEKLFF. CDR3 DNA: TGCAGCGTTGGGGGGGGGGATGAAAAACTGTTTTTT.

This clone was observed many times. V and J are TRBV7-2 and TRBJ2-1; no clear D. V lost 4 bases and J lost 2, with 12 bases in between. Germline V gives CDR1 SGHTA, CDR2 FQGNSA. This CDR3 has 15 amino acids. The CDR3 region is CASSSSGGTYNEQFF. The CDR3 coding sequence is TGTGCCAGCAGCTCCTCAGGTGGAACCTACAATGAGCAGTTCTTC.